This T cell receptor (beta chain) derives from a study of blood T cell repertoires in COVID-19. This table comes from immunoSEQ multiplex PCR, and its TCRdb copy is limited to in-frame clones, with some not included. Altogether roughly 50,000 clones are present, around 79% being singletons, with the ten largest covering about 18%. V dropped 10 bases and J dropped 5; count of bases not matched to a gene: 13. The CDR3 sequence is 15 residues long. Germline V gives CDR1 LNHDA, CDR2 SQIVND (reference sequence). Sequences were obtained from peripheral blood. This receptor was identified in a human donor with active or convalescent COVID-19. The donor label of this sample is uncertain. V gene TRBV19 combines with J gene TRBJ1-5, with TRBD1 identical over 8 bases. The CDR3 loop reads CATNDRGSNDQPQHF. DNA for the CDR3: TGTGCCACTAACGACAGGGGTTCGAATGATCAGCCCCAGCATTTT.